The clone carrying this T cell receptor beta chain was seen a few times. Antigen specificity is unknown. CDR1 is MNHEY, CDR2 SVGEGT, per germline. With V trimmed by 11 bases and J by 3 bases, 7 bases remained unmatched. The CDR3 covers 14 residues. The data derive from a study of T-cell reconstitution after alpha-beta-depleted transplantation in children. General study points: Reported findings indicate that, about two months after transplant, alpha-beta T cells came from several hundred expanded clones, which were derived from non-depleted graft cells. Newly made T cells mostly supplied T-cell counts and diversity one year after transplant. There were some patients whose high TCRbeta diversity at day 60 came from surviving recipient T cells and thymic progenitors.

Using unique molecular identifiers, the investigators prepared the TCRbeta library. TCRdb reprocessed the PCR reads with MiXCR, giving one entry per CDR3 protein. This sample yields 500,000 to 650,000 distinct CDR3 sequences, of which about an eighth are seen a single time; approximately 14% belongs to the top ten. The clonotype originates from a female patient younger than 10 who had a stem cell transplant for aplastic anemia, so the T cells may come from the graft donor. This chain uses TRBV6-2 or TRBV6-3 with TRBJ2-1; 10 bases are a match to TRBD2. The sequences come from PBMCs, mostly from graft donor cells, collected 180 days after TCRalphabeta/CD19-depleted stem cell transplant. For the CDR3, the DNA is TGTGCCTGCATAACTAGCGGGGACTACAATGAGCAGTTCTTC. Encoded protein: CACITSGDYNEQFF.